This TCR beta chain was sequenced for a study of shared clonotypes between healthy human individuals. Concerning this clone itself: In the same sample, other DNA sequences code for this CDR3.

Sequencing was performed with immunoSEQ multiplex PCR; in TCRdb, only in-frame clones are kept and a portion is missing. The sample has millions of clones; approximately 90% are singletons. In germline, CDR1 is MDHEN, CDR2 SYDVKM. The CDR3 length is 13 residues. Between the trimmed V and J ends, which lost 2 bases and 2 bases, there was a span of 7 bases. The sequence derives from a man aged 18 to 30 in good health. The chain carries TRBV28 and TRBJ2-7, with unresolved D. Sequenced material: naive CD4+ T cells sorted from blood. Documented subset: CD45RA+ positively selected. CDR3 protein: CASSLIGPYEQYF. The CDR3 region has the DNA TGTGCCAGCAGTTTAATCGGTCCCTACGAGCAGTACTTC.